The present TCR beta chain was sequenced within a study of OX40 agonist ivuxolimab in advanced cancers. Germline loops: CDR1 LNHDA, CDR2 SQIVND (reference sequence). CDR3 length: 15 amino acids. Trimming stripped 3 bases from V and 4 bases from J, with 15 bases between. Measured with immunoSEQ multiplex PCR; TCRdb has only the in-frame clones, and not every one. This sample yields approximately 89,000 clones, of which around nine tenths are seen a single time; over 0.3% belongs to the top ten. Sequencing used CD4+ or CD8+ T cells sorted from blood, obtained in a trial of the OX40 agonist ivuxolimab. The V call is TRBV19, the J call TRBJ1-2; the D gene is possibly TRBD1 (5 bases). This TCR was recovered from an adult with an advanced solid tumor such as melanoma, head and neck, liver or kidney cancer. Written as DNA, the CDR3 is TGTGCCAGTAGTATGGCCTTGGGGGTACTCTATGGCTACACCTTC. Amino acid sequence: CASSMALGVLYGYTF.